These 26 T cell receptor beta chains originate from one sample sequenced in a study of blood T cell dynamics during melanoma immunotherapy. Data came from immunoSEQ multiplex PCR; TCRdb stores just in-frame clones and leaves some out. Of fewer than 15,000 clones in the sample, around 88% were seen once. Time point: week 3, after first cycle of checkpoint inhibitor. The input for sequencing was blood, taken from a patient treated with checkpoint blockade. These receptors were obtained from a human donor with melanoma.

A few counts support this clone. The V gene is TRBV7-9, the J gene TRBJ1-2, with a possible D match to TRBD1 (6 bases). This CDR3 is built from 15 residues. The V end was cut by 4 bases, the J end by 3 bases, with 15 bases between. Germline V gives CDR1 SEHNR, CDR2 FQNEAQ (reference sequence). In nucleotides, the CDR3 is TGTGCCAGCAGCTCCAAGGGGGGCGCGGACTATGGCTACACCTTC. Encoded protein: CASSSKGGADYGYTF.

The V call is TRBV2, the J call TRBJ2-1; D is perhaps TRBD1 (6 bases). The CDR3 extends over 15 amino acids. The germline V gene encodes CDR1 SNHLY and CDR2 FYNNEI. Trimming shortened V by 2 bases and J by 5 bases, and 13 bases separated the two germline ends. The CDR3 DNA follows: TGTGCCAGCAGTGAACAGGGGATGAACAACAATGAGCAGTTCTTC. Encoded protein: CASSEQGMNNNEQFF.

The rearrangement links TRBV13 to TRBJ1-6; maybe TRBD1 (5 bases). V shed 2 bases and J shed 3 bases, with 8 bases lying between them. This CDR3 region has 15 residues. Germline CDR1 reads PRHDT; CDR2 reads FYEKMQ (reference sequence). In nucleotides, the CDR3 is TGTGCCAGCAGCTTAACGAGGGGCTATAATTCACCCCTCCACTTT. Its translation is CASSLTRGYNSPLHF.

This clone was detected a few times. The chain is built from TRBV7-2 and TRBJ1-1; maybe TRBD1 (5 bases). This CDR3 has 14 amino acids. Trimming removed 3 bases from V and 4 bases from J, with 12 bases in between. Germline V gives CDR1 SGHTA, CDR2 FQGNSA. The CDR3 DNA follows: TGTGCCAGCAGCTTCGGAGGGGCGTTCACTGAAGCTTTCTTT. Its translation: CASSFGGAFTEAFF.

The V gene is TRBV7-9, the J gene TRBJ1-5; no clear D gene. There are 15 residues in the CDR3. The germline gives CDR1 SEHNR, CDR2 FQNEAQ (reference sequence). The V and J ends lost 1 base and 2 bases respectively, with 9 bases between them. This chain's CDR3 is CASSLGGNGNQPQHF. CDR3 bases: TGTGCCAGCAGCTTAGGAGGCAATGGCAATCAGCCCCAGCATTTT.

The CDR3 sequence: CASSSHQEGGTDTQYF. DNA for the CDR3: TGTGCCAGCAGCTCGCATCAGGAGGGCGGCACAGATACGCAGTATTTT. The chain carries TRBV11-3 and TRBJ2-3; TRBD2 might be the D (6 bases). Trimming took 4 bases from V and 1 from J, leaving 15 bases between them. This CDR3 has 16 residues. Looked up from germline, CDR1 is SGHNT and CDR2 is YENEEA. Supplemented by reference TRBV11-3 and TRBJ2-3, the full variable domain reads EAGVVQSPRYKIIEKKQPVAFWCNPISGHNTLYWYLQNLGQGPELLIRYENEEAVDDSQLPKDRFSAERLKGVDSTLKIQPAELGDSAVYLCASSSHQEGGTDTQYFGPGTRLTVL.

V gene TRBV2 combines with J gene TRBJ2-2; tentatively, D is TRBD2 (6 bases). CDR1 and CDR2 (germline): SNHLY, FYNNEI. This CDR3 region has 15 residues. The V gene lost 4 bases and the J gene lost 1 base, with 10 bases spanning the gap. The CDR3 loop reads CASSVQGGNTGELFF. The CDR3 DNA follows: TGTGCCAGCAGTGTTCAGGGAGGGAACACCGGGGAGCTGTTTTTT.

J is TRBJ1-2 and V is TRBV2, with D perhaps TRBD1 (6 bases). The CDR3 totals 12 residues. In germline, CDR1 is SNHLY, CDR2 FYNNEI. Between the trimmed V and J ends, which lost 8 bases and 8 bases, there was a span of 15 bases. CDR3 nucleotides: TGTGCCAGCGGCAGACAGGAGGGAGGCTACACCTTC. Amino acids: CASGRQEGGYTF.

This chain uses TRBV9 with TRBJ2-7; 7 bases are a match to TRBD1. This CDR3 has 16 residues. Trimming took 0 bases from V and 3 from J; bases not matched to a gene: 9. Germline V lookup: CDR1 SGDLS, CDR2 YYNGEE. CDR3 DNA sequence: TGTGCCAGCAGCGTAGCGGGGACAGCAGGAGTCTACGAGCAGTACTTC. Translated, it gives CASSVAGTAGVYEQYF.

This chain uses TRBV11-3 with TRBJ2-5; perhaps TRBD2 as D (5 bases). The V end was cut by 2 bases, the J end by 3 bases, with 7 bases between. Germline V lookup: CDR1 SGHNT, CDR2 YENEEA. The CDR3 totals 13 residues. CDR3 DNA: TGTGCCAGCAGCTTATCGCGGGAAGAGACCCAGTACTTC. Protein sequence: CASSLSREETQYF.

The gene calls are TRBV5-1 and TRBJ2-5; 8 bases fit TRBD2. CDR1 SGHRS and CDR2 YFSETQ come from the germline V gene. The V and J ends lost 1 base and 4 bases, in that order; junction bases with no gene match: 3. The CDR3 length is 14 residues. In DNA form, the CDR3 reads TGCGCCAGCAGCTTGAGCGGGGGAAGAGAGACCCAGTACTTC. Protein: CASSLSGGRETQYF.

The V gene is TRBV19, the J gene TRBJ1-1; D not resolved. V shed 7 bases and J shed 0 bases, with 6 bases lying between them. CDR1 LNHDA and CDR2 SQIVND come from the germline V gene (reference sequence). This CDR3 has 12 amino acids. The CDR3 reads CASTNMNTEAFF. In nucleotides, the CDR3 is TGTGCCAGTACTAACATGAACACTGAAGCTTTCTTT.

V usage is TRBV2 and J usage is TRBJ2-2; 9 bases line up with TRBD1. The CDR3 contains 14 residues. Losses at the gene ends were 6 bases for V and 5 bases for J; bases not matched to a gene: 4. CDR1 SNHLY and CDR2 FYNNEI come from the germline V gene. The CDR3 region is CASRGTGLTGELFF. DNA for the CDR3: TGTGCCAGCAGGGGGACAGGGTTGACCGGGGAGCTGTTTTTT.

The genes are TRBV7-2 and TRBJ2-5; 11 bases match TRBD1. Germline V gene data show CDR1 as SGHTA and CDR2 as FQGNSA. The J segment lost 5 bases and the V segment lost 5 bases, leaving 4 bases of the junction unmatched. CDR3 size: 14 residues. The DNA for the CDR3 is TGTGCCAGCAGCCTGGACAGGGGGCGCGAGACCCAGTACTTC. Translating gives CASSLDRGRETQYF. The full variable domain, with the rest looked up from reference TRBV7-2 and TRBJ2-5, is GAGVSQSPSNKVTEKGKDVELRCDPISGHTALYWYRQSLGQGLEFLIYFQGNSAPDKSGLPSDRFSAERTGGSVSTLTIQRTQQEDSAVYLCASSLDRGRETQYFGPGTRLLVL.

The chain carries TRBV9 and TRBJ2-7; TRBD2 is a possible D gene (5 bases). The CDR3 runs to 15 residues. Trimming removed 0 bases from V and 2 bases from J, with 12 bases in between. CDR1 SGDLS and CDR2 YYNGEE come from the germline V gene. CDR3 region: CASSVGSGSPYEQYF. In nucleotides, the CDR3 is TGTGCCAGCAGCGTAGGAAGCGGTTCCCCCTACGAGCAGTACTTC.

The chain joins TRBV5-4 to TRBJ2-1; D is undetermined. In germline, CDR1 is SGHNT, CDR2 YYREEE (reference sequence). The CDR3 length is 12 residues. Trimming pared 0 bases from V and 9 bases from J, leaving 7 bases between. This CDR3 reads CASSLDGPEQFF. CDR3 DNA sequence: TGTGCCAGCAGCTTGGACGGACCTGAGCAGTTCTTC.

This clone turned up a few times. The CDR3 region has the DNA TGTGCCAGTAGTATCTTCCGGGATCAGCCCCAGCATTTT. It specifies CASSIFRDQPQHF. The chain recombines TRBV19 with TRBJ1-5; no firm D call. Germline lookup yields CDR1 LNHDA and CDR2 SQIVND (reference sequence). This CDR3 is built from 13 residues. V was clipped by 3 bases and J by 5 bases, with 8 bases between them.

The V call is TRBV28, the J call TRBJ1-1, with 9 bases fitting TRBD1. Germline V lookup: CDR1 MDHEN, CDR2 SYDVKM. The CDR3 spans 17 residues. Germline trimming cut 3 bases from V and 0 bases from J; bases unmatched to any gene: 8. The DNA for the CDR3 is TGTGCCAGCAGTTTGTTGTTACAGGGGGCGATGAACACTGAAGCTTTCTTT. Its protein product is CASSLLLQGAMNTEAFF.

This chain joins TRBV5-4 and TRBJ1-4; no clear D. CDR1 is SGHNT and CDR2 is YYREEE in the germline V gene (reference sequence). The CDR3 sequence is 15 residues long. V lost 4 bases to trimming and J lost 3 bases, with 13 bases between them. The CDR3 spells CASSPVGGSNEKLFF. CDR3 DNA: TGTGCCAGCAGCCCGGTAGGCGGATCTAATGAAAAACTGTTTTTT.

This clone has a single count. The chain uses TRBV11-1 and TRBJ2-5; TRBD1 is a possible D gene (6 bases). This CDR3 region has 14 residues. V shed 4 bases and J shed 3 bases, with 12 bases lying between them. CDR1 and CDR2 from the germline V gene are SGHAT and FQDESV (reference sequence). The CDR3 region has the DNA TGTGCCAGCAGCTCAAGGGGGAAGGAAGAGACCCAGTACTTC. It is translated as CASSSRGKEETQYF.

This clone has only a few counts. The chain combines TRBV2 with TRBJ1-1, with D possibly matching TRBD1 (5 bases). With 6 bases removed from V and 0 bases from J, the gap between germline ends came to 11 bases. The CDR3 loop spans 14 amino acids. Per germline, CDR1 SNHLY and CDR2 FYNNEI. As DNA, the CDR3 is TGTGCCAGCAGCCCCGACAGCTTGAACACTGAAGCTTTCTTT. It is translated as CASSPDSLNTEAFF.

The chain links TRBV7-8 to TRBJ2-7; 8 bases align to TRBD1. This CDR3 is 15 amino acids long. V was pared by 5 bases and J by 3 bases, with 9 bases of the junction left unmatched. Germline V gene lookup returns CDR1 SGHVS and CDR2 FQNEAQ. CDR3: CASSITPGGIYEQYF. CDR3 bases: TGTGCCAGCAGCATAACCCCAGGGGGCATCTACGAGCAGTACTTC.

The chain couples TRBV19 to TRBJ1-2; D is unclear. The CDR3 totals 15 residues. Trimming took 9 bases from V and 4 from J, leaving 21 bases between them. In germline, CDR1 is LNHDA, CDR2 SQIVND (reference sequence). The CDR3 region is CASRDRQASGYGYTF. The CDR3 DNA reads as TGTGCCAGCCGGGATCGGCAGGCGTCCGGCTATGGCTACACCTTC.

The genes are TRBV13 and TRBJ2-7; D is unresolved. The germline gives CDR1 PRHDT, CDR2 FYEKMQ (reference sequence). This CDR3 has 14 residues. The V gene lost 1 base and the J gene lost 0 bases, with 7 bases spanning the gap. CDR3 loop: CASSLDGSSYEQYF. As DNA, the CDR3 is TGTGCCAGCAGCTTAGACGGCAGCTCCTACGAGCAGTACTTC. The complete variable domain, with remaining parts taken from reference TRBV13 and TRBJ2-7, reads AAGVIQSPRHLIKEKRETATLKCYPIPRHDTVYWYQQGPGQDPQFLISFYEKMQSDKGSIPDRFSAQQFSDYHSELNMSSLELGDSALYFCASSLDGSSYEQYFGPGTRLTVT.

The V gene is TRBV10-3, the J gene TRBJ1-2, with a tentative D call TRBD1 (6 bases). Germline V gene sequence: CDR1 ENHRY, CDR2 SYGVKD. The CDR3 is 12 amino acids. With 8 bases removed from V and 6 bases from J, the gap between germline ends came to 13 bases. The CDR3 bases are TGTGCCATCTTCGGACAGCAGGATGGCTACACCTTC. Translating it yields CAIFGQQDGYTF.

Details on this clone: An end of the junction does not agree with germline; a read error may underlie this. Within the sample, other DNA sequences also encode this same CDR3. The J gene is TRBJ2-2, the V gene TRBV6-5; D is tentatively TRBD1 or TRBD2 (5 bases each). Germline CDR1 MNHEY, CDR2 SVGAGI. The CDR3 runs 12 residues. CDR3 protein: CASNRGTGELFF. The CDR3 nucleotides read TGTGCCAGCAATAGGGGAACCGGGGAGCTATTTTTT.